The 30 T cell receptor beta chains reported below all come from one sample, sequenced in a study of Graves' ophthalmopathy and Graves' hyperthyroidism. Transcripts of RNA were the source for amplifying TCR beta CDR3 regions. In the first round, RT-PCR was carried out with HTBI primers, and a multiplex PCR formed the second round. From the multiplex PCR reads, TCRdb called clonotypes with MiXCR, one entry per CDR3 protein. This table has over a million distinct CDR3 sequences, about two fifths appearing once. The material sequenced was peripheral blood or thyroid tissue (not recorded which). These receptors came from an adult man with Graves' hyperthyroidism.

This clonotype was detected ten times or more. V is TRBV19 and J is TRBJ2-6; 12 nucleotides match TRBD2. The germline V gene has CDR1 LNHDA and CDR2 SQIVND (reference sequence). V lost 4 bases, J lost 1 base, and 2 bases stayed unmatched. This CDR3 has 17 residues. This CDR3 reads CASSRLAGDSGANVLTF. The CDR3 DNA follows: TGTGCCAGTAGTAGACTAGCGGGGGATTCTGGGGCCAACGTCCTGACTTTC.

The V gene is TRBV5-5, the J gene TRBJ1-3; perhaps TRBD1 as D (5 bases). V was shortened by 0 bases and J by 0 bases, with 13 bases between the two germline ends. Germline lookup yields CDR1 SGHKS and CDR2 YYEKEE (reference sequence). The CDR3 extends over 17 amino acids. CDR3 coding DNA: TGTGCCAGCAGCTTGGCTCAGGGTAGGCTCTCTGGAAACACCATATATTTT. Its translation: CASSLAQGRLSGNTIYF.

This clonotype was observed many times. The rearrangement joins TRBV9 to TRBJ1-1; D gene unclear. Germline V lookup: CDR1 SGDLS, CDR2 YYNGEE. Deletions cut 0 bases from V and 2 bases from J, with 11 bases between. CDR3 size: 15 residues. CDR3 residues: CASSVEWGANTEAFF. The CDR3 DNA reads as TGTGCCAGCAGCGTAGAATGGGGAGCTAACACTGAAGCTTTCTTT. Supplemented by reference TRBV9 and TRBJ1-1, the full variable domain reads DSGVTQTPKHLITATGQRVTLRCSPRSGDLSVYWYQQSLDQGLQFLIQYYNGEERAKGNILERFSAQQFPDLHSELNLSSLELGDSALYFCASSVEWGANTEAFFGQGTRLTVV.

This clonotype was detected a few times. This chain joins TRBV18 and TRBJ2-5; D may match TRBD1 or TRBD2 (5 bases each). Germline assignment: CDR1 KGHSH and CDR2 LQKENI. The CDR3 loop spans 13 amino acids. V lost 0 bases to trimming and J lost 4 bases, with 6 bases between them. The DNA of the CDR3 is TGTGCCAGCTCACCACCGGGACCAGAGACCCAGTACTTC. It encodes CASSPPGPETQYF.

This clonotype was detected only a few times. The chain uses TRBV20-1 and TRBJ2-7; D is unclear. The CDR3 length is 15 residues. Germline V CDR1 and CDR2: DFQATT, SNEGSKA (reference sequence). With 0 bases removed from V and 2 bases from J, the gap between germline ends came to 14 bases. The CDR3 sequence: CSARESIIDPYEQYF. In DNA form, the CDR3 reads TGCAGTGCTAGAGAATCGATAATCGACCCCTACGAGCAGTACTTC.

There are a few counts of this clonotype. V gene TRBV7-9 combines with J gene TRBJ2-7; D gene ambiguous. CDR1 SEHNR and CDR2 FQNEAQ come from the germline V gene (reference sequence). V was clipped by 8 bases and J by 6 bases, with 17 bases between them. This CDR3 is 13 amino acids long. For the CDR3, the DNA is TGTGCCAGCTCCTCACGGTCCTGGGGCGAGCAGTACTTC. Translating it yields CASSSRSWGEQYF.

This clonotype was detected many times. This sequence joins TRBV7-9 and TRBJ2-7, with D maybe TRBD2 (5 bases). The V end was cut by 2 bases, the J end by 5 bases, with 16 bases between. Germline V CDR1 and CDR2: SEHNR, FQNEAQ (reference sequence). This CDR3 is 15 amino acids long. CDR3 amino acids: CASSLYGGRSNEQYF. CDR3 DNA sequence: TGTGCCAGCAGCTTATACGGCGGGCGGTCCAACGAGCAGTACTTC.

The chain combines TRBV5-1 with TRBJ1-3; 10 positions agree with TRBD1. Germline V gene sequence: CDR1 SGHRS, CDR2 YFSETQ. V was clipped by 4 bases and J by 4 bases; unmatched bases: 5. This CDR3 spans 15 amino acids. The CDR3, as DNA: TGCGCCAGCAGCCCAGGGACAGGGGACGGAAACACCATATATTTT. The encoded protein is CASSPGTGDGNTIYF. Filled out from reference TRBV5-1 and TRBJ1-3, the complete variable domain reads KAGVTQTPRYLIKTRGQQVTLSCSPISGHRSVSWYQQTPGQGLQFLFEYFSETQRNKGNFPGRFSGRQFSNSRSEMNVSTLELGDSALYLCASSPGTGDGNTIYFGEGSWLTVV.

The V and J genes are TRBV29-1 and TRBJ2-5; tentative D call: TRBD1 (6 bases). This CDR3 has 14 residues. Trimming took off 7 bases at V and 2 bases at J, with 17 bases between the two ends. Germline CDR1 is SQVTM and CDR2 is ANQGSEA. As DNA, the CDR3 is TGCAGCGCAACCAGGCAGGGGATACAAGAGACCCAGTACTTC. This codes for CSATRQGIQETQYF.

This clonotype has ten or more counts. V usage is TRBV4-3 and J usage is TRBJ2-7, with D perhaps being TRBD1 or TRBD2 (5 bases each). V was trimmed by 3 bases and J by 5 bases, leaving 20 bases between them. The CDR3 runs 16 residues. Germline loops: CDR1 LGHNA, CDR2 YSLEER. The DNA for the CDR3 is TGCGCCAGCAGCCAGTACCCGGCGAGGGGAGAGGACGAGCAGTACTTC. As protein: CASSQYPARGEDEQYF.

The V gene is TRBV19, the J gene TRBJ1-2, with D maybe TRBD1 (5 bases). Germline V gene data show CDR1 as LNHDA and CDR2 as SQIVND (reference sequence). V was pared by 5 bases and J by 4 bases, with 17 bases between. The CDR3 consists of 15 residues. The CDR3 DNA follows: TGTGCCAGTAGTCGGAGGGTGGGGCAGCCCTATGGCTACACCTTC. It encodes CASSRRVGQPYGYTF.

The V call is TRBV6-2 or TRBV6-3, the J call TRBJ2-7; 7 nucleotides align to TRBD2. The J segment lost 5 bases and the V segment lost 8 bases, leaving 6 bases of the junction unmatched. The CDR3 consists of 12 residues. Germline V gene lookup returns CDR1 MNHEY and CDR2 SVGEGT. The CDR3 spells CASANGGNEQYF. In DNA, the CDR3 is TGTGCCAGCGCCAACGGGGGGAACGAGCAGTACTTC.

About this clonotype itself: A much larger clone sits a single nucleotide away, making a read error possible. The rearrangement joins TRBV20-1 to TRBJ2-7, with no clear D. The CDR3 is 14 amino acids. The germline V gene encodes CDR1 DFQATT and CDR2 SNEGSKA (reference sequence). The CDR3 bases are TGCAGTGCTAGGTTCTTGAAGGGTTCCTACGGGCAGTACTTC. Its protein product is CSARFLKGSYGQYF.

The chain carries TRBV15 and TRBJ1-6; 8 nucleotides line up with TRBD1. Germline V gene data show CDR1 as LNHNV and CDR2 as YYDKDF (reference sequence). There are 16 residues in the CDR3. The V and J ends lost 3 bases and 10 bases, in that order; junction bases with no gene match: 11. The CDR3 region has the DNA TGTGCCACCAGCAGCGTCGCAGGGGGCGAGTACTCACCCCTCCACTTT. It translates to CATSSVAGGEYSPLHF.

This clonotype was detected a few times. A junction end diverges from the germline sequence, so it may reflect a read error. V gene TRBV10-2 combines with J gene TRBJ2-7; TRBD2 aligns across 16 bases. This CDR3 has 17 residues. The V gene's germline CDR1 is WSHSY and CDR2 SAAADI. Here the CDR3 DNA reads TGTGCCAGCAGTGCGGGACTAGCGGGAGGGCTCTCCTACGAGCAGTACTTC. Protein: CASSAGLAGGLSYEQYF.

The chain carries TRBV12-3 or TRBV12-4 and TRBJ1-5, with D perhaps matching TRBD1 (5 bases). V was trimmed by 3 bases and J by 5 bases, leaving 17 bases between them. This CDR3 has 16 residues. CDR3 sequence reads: CASSFMADRRDQPQHF. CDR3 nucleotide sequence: TGTGCCAGCAGTTTTATGGCTGACAGACGAGATCAGCCCCAGCATTTT.

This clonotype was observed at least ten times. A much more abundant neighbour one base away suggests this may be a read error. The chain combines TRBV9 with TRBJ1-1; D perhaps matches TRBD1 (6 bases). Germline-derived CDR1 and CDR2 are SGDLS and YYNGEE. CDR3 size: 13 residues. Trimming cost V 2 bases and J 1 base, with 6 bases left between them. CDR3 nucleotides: TGTGCCAGCAGCGTGGACAGGAACACTGAAGCTTTCTTT. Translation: CASSVDRNTEAFF.

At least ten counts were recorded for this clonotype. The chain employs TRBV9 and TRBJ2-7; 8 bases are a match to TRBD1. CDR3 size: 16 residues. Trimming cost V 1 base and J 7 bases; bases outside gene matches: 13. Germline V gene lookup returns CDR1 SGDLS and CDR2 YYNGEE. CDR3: CASSVTQTQGAGEQYF. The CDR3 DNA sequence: TGTGCCAGCAGCGTAACCCAAACGCAGGGGGCAGGGGAGCAGTACTTC.

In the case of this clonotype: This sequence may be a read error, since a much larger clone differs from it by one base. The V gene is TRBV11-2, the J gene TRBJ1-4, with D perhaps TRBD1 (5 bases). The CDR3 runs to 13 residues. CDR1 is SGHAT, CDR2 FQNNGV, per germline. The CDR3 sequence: CDSRRSSNEKLFF. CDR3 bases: TGCGACAGCAGACGGAGCAGTAATGAAAAACTGTTTTTT. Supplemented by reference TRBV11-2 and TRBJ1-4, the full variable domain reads EAGVAQSPRYKIIEKRQSVAFWCNPISGHATLYWYQQILGQGPKLLIQFQNNGVVDDSQLPKDRFSAERLKGVDSTLKIQPAKLEDSAVYLCDSRRSSNEKLFFGSGTQLSVL.

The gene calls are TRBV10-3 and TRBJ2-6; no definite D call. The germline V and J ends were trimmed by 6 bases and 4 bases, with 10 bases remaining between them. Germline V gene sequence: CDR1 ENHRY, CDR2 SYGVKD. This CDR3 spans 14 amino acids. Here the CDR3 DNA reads TGTGCCATCAGGGACGACACGGGGGCCAACGTCCTGACTTTC. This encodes CAIRDDTGANVLTF.

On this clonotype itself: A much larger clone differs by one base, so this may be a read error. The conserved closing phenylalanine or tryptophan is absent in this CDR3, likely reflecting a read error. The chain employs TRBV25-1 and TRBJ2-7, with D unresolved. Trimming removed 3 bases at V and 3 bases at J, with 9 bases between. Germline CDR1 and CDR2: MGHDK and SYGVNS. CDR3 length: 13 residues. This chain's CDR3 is CASSDFTDYEQYL. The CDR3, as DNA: TGTGCCAGCAGTGATTTCACAGACTACGAGCAGTACCTC.

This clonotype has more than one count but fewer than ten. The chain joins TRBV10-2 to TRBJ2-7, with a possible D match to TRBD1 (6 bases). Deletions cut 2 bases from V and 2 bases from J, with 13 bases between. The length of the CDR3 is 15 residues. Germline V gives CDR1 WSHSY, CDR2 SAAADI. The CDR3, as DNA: TGCGCCAGCAGTGAGCCGGGACACCTTACCTACGAGCAGTACTTC. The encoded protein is CASSEPGHLTYEQYF.

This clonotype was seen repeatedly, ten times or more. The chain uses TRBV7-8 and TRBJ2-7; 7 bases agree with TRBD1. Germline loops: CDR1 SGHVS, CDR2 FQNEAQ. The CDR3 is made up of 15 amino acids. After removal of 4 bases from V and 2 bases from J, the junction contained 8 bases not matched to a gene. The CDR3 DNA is TGTGCCAGCAGCTCCAGACGGGACAGACCCTACGAGCAGTACTTC. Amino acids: CASSSRRDRPYEQYF.

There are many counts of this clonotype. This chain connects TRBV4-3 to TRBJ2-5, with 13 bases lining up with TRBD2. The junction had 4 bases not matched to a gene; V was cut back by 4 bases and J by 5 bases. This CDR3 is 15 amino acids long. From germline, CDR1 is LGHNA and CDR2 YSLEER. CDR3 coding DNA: TGCGCCAGCAGCCGAGGGACTAGCGGGATGGAGACCCAGTACTTC. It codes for CASSRGTSGMETQYF.

DNA of the CDR3: TGTGCCAGCAGTTCCCTTCCATTTGGGGGGCCTAATGGCTACACCTTC. Translating gives CASSSLPFGGPNGYTF. The chain recombines TRBV28 with TRBJ1-2; perhaps TRBD1 as D (6 bases). V lost 4 bases to trimming and J lost 6 bases, with 21 bases between them. The CDR3 is made up of 16 amino acids. Germline lookup yields CDR1 MDHEN and CDR2 SYDVKM.

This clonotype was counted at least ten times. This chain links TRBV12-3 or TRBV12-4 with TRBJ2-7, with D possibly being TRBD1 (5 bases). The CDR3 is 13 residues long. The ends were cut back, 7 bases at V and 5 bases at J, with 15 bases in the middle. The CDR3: CASNLRDRDEQYF. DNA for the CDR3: TGTGCCAGCAACCTCAGGGATCGGGACGAGCAGTACTTC.

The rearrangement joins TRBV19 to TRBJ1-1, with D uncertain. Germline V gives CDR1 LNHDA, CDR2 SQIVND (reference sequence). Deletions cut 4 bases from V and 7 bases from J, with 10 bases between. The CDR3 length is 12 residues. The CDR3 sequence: CASSTVGNEAFF. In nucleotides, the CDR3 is TGTGCCAGTAGTACGGTGGGCAATGAAGCTTTCTTT. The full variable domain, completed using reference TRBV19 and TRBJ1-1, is DGGITQSPKYLFRKEGQNVTLSCEQNLNHDAMYWYRQDPGQGLRLIYYSQIVNDFQKGDIAEGYSVSREKKESFPLTVTSAQKNPTAFYLCASSTVGNEAFFGQGTRLTVV.

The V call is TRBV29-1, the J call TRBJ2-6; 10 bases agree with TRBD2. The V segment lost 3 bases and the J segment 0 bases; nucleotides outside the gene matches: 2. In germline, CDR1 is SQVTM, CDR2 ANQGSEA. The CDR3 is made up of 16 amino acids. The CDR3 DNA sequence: TGCAGCGTTGACACTAGCGGGAACTCTGGGGCCAACGTCCTGACTTTC. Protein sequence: CSVDTSGNSGANVLTF.

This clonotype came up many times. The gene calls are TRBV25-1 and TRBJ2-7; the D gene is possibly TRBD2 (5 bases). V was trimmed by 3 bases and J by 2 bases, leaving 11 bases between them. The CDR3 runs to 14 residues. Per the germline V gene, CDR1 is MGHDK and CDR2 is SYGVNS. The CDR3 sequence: CASSDFRLTYEQYF. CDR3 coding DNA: TGTGCCAGCAGTGATTTCCGACTAACCTACGAGCAGTACTTC.

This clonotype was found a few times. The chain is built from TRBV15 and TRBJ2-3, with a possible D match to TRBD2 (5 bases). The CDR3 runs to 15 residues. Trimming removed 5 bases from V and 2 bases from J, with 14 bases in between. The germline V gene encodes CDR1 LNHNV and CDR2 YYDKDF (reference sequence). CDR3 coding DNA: TGTGCCACCAGCCCCCGAGGCGGGTACACAGATACGCAGTATTTT. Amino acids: CATSPRGGYTDTQYF.